This T cell receptor (beta chain) comes out of a study of CD8 T cells in Susac syndrome. The length of the CDR3 is 14 residues. V dropped 4 bases and J dropped 3 bases, with 12 bases sitting between them. CDR1 is MNHEY and CDR2 is SVGAGI in the germline V gene. The sequenced target, TCR beta, came from blood CD8+ and CD4+ T cells. An input of about 0.45 to 1 ug of RNA was subjected to reverse transcription using random hexamers. In TCRdb, the immunoSEQ multiplex PCR reads were re-called with MiXCR into one record per CDR3 protein. The sample holds about 430,000 distinct CDR3 sequences, approximately 89% seen once.

This chain uses TRBV6-5 with TRBJ1-1, with D perhaps matching TRBD1 (5 bases). The origin of this receptor is a human donor with multiple sclerosis. The sample taken for sequencing was CD8+ T cells from PBMCs. The CDR3 DNA reads as TGTGCCAGCAGTTTTCAGGAGGGGTACACTGAAGCTTTCTTT. Its protein is CASSFQEGYTEAFF.